These 32 T cell receptor beta chains came from one sample sequenced in a study of cytomegalovirus exposure and HLA in healthy donors. With 60 Vbeta and 13 Jbeta primers, the PCR was carried out. Measured with immunoSEQ multiplex PCR; TCRdb has only the in-frame clones, and not every one. The table includes about 140,000 clones, around 77% detected once. Sequencing was carried out using PBMCs. Source of these receptors: a woman between 45 and 65 years old in good health and CMV-seronegative.

The chain carries TRBV7-6 and TRBJ2-7; D is possibly TRBD2 (7 bases). Trimming removed 1 base from V and 0 bases from J, with 19 bases in between. The length of the CDR3 is 18 residues. Germline CDR1 reads SGHVS; CDR2 reads FNYEAQ. Here the CDR3 reads CASSLGGIGGAASYEQYF. The CDR3 bases are TGTGCCAGCAGCTTAGGGGGGATAGGGGGGGCGGCCTCCTACGAGCAGTACTTC.

The J gene is TRBJ1-2, the V gene TRBV19, with TRBD1 matching over 7 bases. The trim removed 7 bases at V and 4 bases at J, leaving 12 bases unmatched. There are 15 residues in the CDR3. From germline, CDR1 is LNHDA and CDR2 SQIVND (reference sequence). The CDR3 region has the DNA TGTGCCAGTAACCAGGGGGACAGAACTTCCTATGGCTACACCTTC. Its protein product is CASNQGDRTSYGYTF.

This clone showed up just once. This chain joins TRBV6-6 and TRBJ1-1; D is perhaps TRBD1 (6 bases). V gave up 5 bases and J gave up 8 bases, with 15 bases separating them. This CDR3 has 13 amino acids. Germline-derived CDR1 and CDR2 are MNHNY and SVGAGI (reference sequence). CDR3: CASSREQGTEAFF. CDR3 coding DNA: TGTGCCAGCAGTCGAGAACAGGGTACGGAAGCTTTCTTT.

In its sample, this clone was seen a few times. The V and J genes are TRBV6-4 and TRBJ2-5, with a possible D match to TRBD1 (5 bases). The CDR3 runs to 13 residues. CDR1 and CDR2 (germline): MRHNA, SNTAGT. Trimming pared 3 bases from V and 7 bases from J, leaving 12 bases between. The CDR3 coding sequence is TGTGCCAGCAGTGATACTGCCCAGGGGACCCAGTACTTC. Translation gives CASSDTAQGTQYF.

Only one count was recorded for this clone. The V call is TRBV6-1, the J call TRBJ1-1; unclear D gene. CDR3 length: 13 amino acids. Per the germline V gene, CDR1 is MNHNS and CDR2 is SASEGT. Trimming left V 4 bases short and J 1 base short, with 7 bases between. CDR3 sequence: CASSVRGNTEAFF. In nucleotides, the CDR3 is TGTGCCAGCAGTGTACGCGGGAACACTGAAGCTTTCTTT.

In regard to this clone: The junction differs from germline at one of its ends, possibly a read error. The genes are TRBV6-4 and TRBJ2-7; D perhaps matches TRBD1 (8 bases). This CDR3 contains 14 residues. Germline values: CDR1 MRHNA, CDR2 SNTAGT. The CDR3 coding sequence is TGTGCCAGCAGTGAACTGAGAAAGACGGACAGGGAGGGTTTC. Amino acids: CASSELRKTDREGF.

This clone was found a few times. The chain employs TRBV28 and TRBJ1-2; tentatively, D is TRBD1 (5 bases). The CDR3 is 15 residues long. Trimming pared 3 bases from V and 6 bases from J, leaving 17 bases between. Germline V gene lookup returns CDR1 MDHEN and CDR2 SYDVKM. CDR3 coding DNA: TGTGCCAGCAGTTTTTGGGGGGAACGACCGGATGGCTACACCTTC. It is translated as CASSFWGERPDGYTF.

The chain uses TRBV6-4 and TRBJ2-2, with a tentative D call TRBD2 (7 bases). There are 15 residues in the CDR3. V lost 0 bases to trimming and J lost 6 bases, with 11 bases between them. Germline V gives CDR1 MRHNA, CDR2 SNTAGT. CDR3 nucleotides: TGTGCCAGCAGTGACTCGGGGGGGCCGTCCGGGGAGCTGTTTTTT. It specifies CASSDSGGPSGELFF.

The chain links TRBV13 to TRBJ2-1, with 9 bases identical to TRBD2. Trimming cost V 5 bases and J 2 bases; bases outside gene matches: 13. This CDR3 spans 18 amino acids. Germline V gives CDR1 PRHDT, CDR2 FYEKMQ (reference sequence). CDR3 amino acids: CASSLTVGGGAAYNEQFF. The CDR3 DNA reads TGTGCCAGCAGCCTAACTGTCGGCGGGGGGGCGGCCTACAATGAGCAGTTCTTC.

In this sample, this clone turned up once. V usage is TRBV7-9 and J usage is TRBJ1-2, with D possibly being TRBD1 (6 bases). Trimming left V 3 bases short and J 8 bases short, with 25 bases between. Germline CDR1 reads SEHNR; CDR2 reads FQNEAQ (reference sequence). This CDR3 spans 17 amino acids. DNA for the CDR3: TGTGCCAGCAGCTTGGGCTCCGGGCAGGGGAATCGGAAAGGCTACACCTTC. This encodes CASSLGSGQGNRKGYTF.

This chain links TRBV5-8 with TRBJ2-1, with D unclear. This CDR3 region has 12 residues. Germline CDR1 SGHTS, CDR2 YDEGEE. The V end was cut by 1 base, the J end by 5 bases, with 4 bases between. The CDR3 DNA follows: TGTGCCAGCAGCTTGATAGACAATGAGCAGTTCTTC. Encoded protein: CASSLIDNEQFF.

This clone was picked up a small number of times. This chain joins TRBV11-3 and TRBJ1-1; TRBD1 matches 7 bases. The CDR3 spans 12 residues. Germline V gene sequence: CDR1 SGHNT, CDR2 YENEEA. V shed 4 bases and J 6 bases; nucleotides not matched to a gene: 2. CDR3 loop: CASSSGTAEAFF. The DNA of the CDR3 is TGTGCCAGCAGCTCGGGGACAGCTGAAGCTTTCTTT.

This clone was observed a handful of times. This chain connects TRBV28 to TRBJ1-3; D call uncertain. This CDR3 is built from 15 residues. The V gene's germline CDR1 is MDHEN and CDR2 SYDVKM. The V and J ends lost 2 bases and 0 bases respectively, with 8 bases between them. In DNA form, the CDR3 reads TGTGCCAGCAGTTTAGCCGGGAGCTCTGGAAACACCATATATTTT. It codes for CASSLAGSSGNTIYF.

The rearrangement uses TRBV25-1 and TRBJ2-7, with D tentatively TRBD1 (6 bases). This CDR3 is 13 amino acids long. V gave up 5 bases and J gave up 2 bases, with 10 bases separating them. CDR1 is MGHDK and CDR2 is SYGVNS in the germline V gene. The CDR3 bases are TGTGCCAGCAGTCCGGGGACACCCTACGAGCAGTACTTC. Translating gives CASSPGTPYEQYF.

The genes are TRBV2 and TRBJ2-6; 10 bases line up with TRBD1. This CDR3 comprises 18 residues. Germline values: CDR1 SNHLY, CDR2 FYNNEI. V shed 9 bases and J 1 base; nucleotides not matched to a gene: 12. The CDR3: CASNTGQGGVSGANVLTF. CDR3 in DNA: TGTGCCAGTAACACCGGACAGGGGGGAGTATCTGGGGCCAACGTCCTGACTTTC.

This chain joins TRBV4-3 and TRBJ1-4; the D gene is possibly TRBD1 (5 bases). The CDR3 is 17 residues long. The V end lost 0 bases, the J end lost 7 bases, and 18 bases lay between the germline ends. Germline CDR1 and CDR2: LGHNA and YSLEER. The CDR3 sequence: CASSQEQVRHGREKLFF. The CDR3 DNA is TGCGCCAGCAGCCAAGAACAGGTTCGGCATGGGCGTGAAAAACTGTTTTTT.

The chain joins TRBV6-1 to TRBJ2-3; D not resolved. This CDR3 contains 15 residues. V was cut by 8 bases and J by 3 bases, with 18 bases left in between. Germline V gene lookup returns CDR1 MNHNS and CDR2 SASEGT. In DNA, the CDR3 is TGTGCCAGCTCACCCGCCAGCGAGGTAACAGATACGCAGTATTTT. The encoded protein is CASSPASEVTDTQYF.

The chain uses TRBV6-6 and TRBJ1-5, with TRBD1 identical over 7 bases. CDR3 length: 15 residues. CDR1 is MNHNY and CDR2 is SVGAGI in the germline V gene (reference sequence). After removal of 5 bases from V and 5 bases from J, the junction contained 9 bases not matched to a gene. This CDR3 reads CASSTNTGDYQPQHF. The CDR3 coding sequence is TGTGCCAGCAGTACCAACACAGGGGACTATCAGCCCCAGCATTTT.

The chain carries TRBV19 and TRBJ1-4; 9 bases fit TRBD1. With V trimmed by 11 bases and J by 0 bases, 7 bases remained unmatched. Germline CDR1 is LNHDA and CDR2 is SQIVND (reference sequence). The CDR3 runs 15 residues. The CDR3 loop reads CAARDRDATNEKLFF. CDR3 coding DNA: TGTGCCGCTAGGGACAGGGACGCAACTAATGAAAAACTGTTTTTT.

The V and J genes are TRBV4-3 and TRBJ2-2; 10 bases agree with TRBD2. After removal of 1 base from V and 5 bases from J, the junction contained 1 base not matched to a gene. CDR3 size: 15 residues. Germline V gene lookup returns CDR1 LGHNA and CDR2 YSLEER. This CDR3 is CASSQAAGGTGELFF. The CDR3 DNA reads as TGCGCCAGCAGCCAAGCAGCGGGGGGGACCGGGGAGCTGTTTTTT.

The chain couples TRBV14 to TRBJ2-3; 12 positions agree with TRBD2. The germline V gene has CDR1 SGHDN and CDR2 FVKESK. There are 18 residues in the CDR3. Trimming cost V 4 bases and J 2 bases; bases outside gene matches: 10. The CDR3 DNA follows: TGTGCCAGCAGCCCCGGACTAGCGGGGTACCAACACACAGATACGCAGTATTTT. Protein: CASSPGLAGYQHTDTQYF.

The chain is built from TRBV7-9 and TRBJ1-4; D is ambiguous. Trimming took off 3 bases at V and 8 bases at J, with 10 bases between the two ends. The CDR3 is 13 amino acids. Looked up from germline, CDR1 is SEHNR and CDR2 is FQNEAQ (reference sequence). CDR3 region: CASSLGLREKLFF. CDR3 sequence (DNA): TGTGCCAGCAGCTTGGGTCTGAGGGAAAAACTGTTTTTT.

The chain carries TRBV27 and TRBJ2-1; weak D call: TRBD1 (6 bases). The CDR3 is 14 residues long. V was cut by 4 bases and J by 2 bases, with 9 bases left in between. Germline V gene data show CDR1 as MNHEY and CDR2 as SMNVEV (reference sequence). CDR3 loop: CASSSPGAYNEQFF. Here the CDR3 DNA reads TGTGCCAGCAGTTCCCCAGGGGCCTACAATGAGCAGTTCTTC.

This clone was recorded a few times. The chain uses TRBV6-5 and TRBJ1-2; 11 positions match TRBD1. Trimming took 7 bases from V and 4 from J; bases not matched to a gene: 5. Germline V gives CDR1 MNHEY, CDR2 SVGAGI. The CDR3 is 14 amino acids. For the CDR3, the DNA is TGTGCCAGCATCGGGACAGGGGGTAGCTATGGCTACACCTTC. Encoded protein: CASIGTGGSYGYTF.

This rearrangement joins TRBV7-2 to TRBJ2-6, with D possibly TRBD1 on 7 matching bases. Between the trimmed V and J ends, which lost 7 bases and 1 base, there was a span of 14 bases. Germline CDR1 SGHTA, CDR2 FQGNSA. This CDR3 spans 16 amino acids. The CDR3 protein is CASTPQGRSGANVLTF. The CDR3 coding sequence is TGTGCCAGCACCCCACAGGGGAGGTCTGGGGCCAACGTCCTGACTTTC.

This clone has only a few counts. The chain combines TRBV9 with TRBJ1-3; a possible D gene is TRBD1 (6 bases). Per the germline V gene, CDR1 is SGDLS and CDR2 is YYNGEE. The germline V and J ends were trimmed by 4 bases and 5 bases, with 16 bases remaining between them. CDR3 length: 15 residues. The CDR3 reads CASSPRDTKRNTIYF. The DNA for the CDR3 is TGTGCCAGCAGCCCCCGGGACACAAAAAGAAACACCATATATTTT.

This chain uses TRBV10-2 with TRBJ1-5; 8 bases align to TRBD1. V lost 5 bases and J lost 3; bases outside the gene matches: 6. There are 15 residues in the CDR3. Germline V gene sequence: CDR1 WSHSY, CDR2 SAAADI. The CDR3 spells CASSQDRDNNQPQHF. In DNA form, the CDR3 reads TGCGCCAGCAGTCAGGACAGGGATAACAATCAGCCCCAGCATTTT.

The J gene is TRBJ1-6, the V gene TRBV19, with D possibly TRBD1 on 6 matching bases. V was pared by 5 bases and J by 14 bases, with 22 bases between. The CDR3 is 15 amino acids. The germline V gene has CDR1 LNHDA and CDR2 SQIVND (reference sequence). The CDR3 bases are TGTGCCAGTAGTGAACGGGACATTGCCGGTAGGACCCTCCACTTT. Its protein product is CASSERDIAGRTLHF.

This clone has a handful of counts. The chain has TRBV5-4 and TRBJ1-2; possible D gene TRBD1, 5 bases. The CDR3 contains 13 residues. V lost 4 bases, J lost 0 bases, and 7 bases lay in between. CDR1 SGHNT and CDR2 YYREEE come from the germline V gene (reference sequence). CDR3 in amino acids: CASSKQANYGYTF. The CDR3 DNA sequence: TGTGCCAGCAGCAAACAGGCTAACTATGGCTACACCTTC.

The V and J genes are TRBV5-4 and TRBJ2-5, with 7 positions matching TRBD1. CDR1 is SGHNT and CDR2 is YYREEE in the germline V gene (reference sequence). CDR3 length: 17 amino acids. V was pared by 0 bases and J by 0 bases, with 8 bases of the junction left unmatched. The CDR3 region is CASSLGGGGFNQETQYF. The CDR3 coding sequence is TGTGCCAGCAGCTTGGGAGGGGGCGGCTTCAACCAAGAGACCCAGTACTTC.

This clone was seen a few times. CDR3 in amino acids: CAGRDREGYEQYF. In DNA form, the CDR3 reads TGTGCCGGCCGGGACAGGGAGGGCTACGAGCAGTACTTC. This sequence joins TRBV5-4 and TRBJ2-7; 9 nucleotides match TRBD1. The CDR3 consists of 13 residues. The trim removed 10 bases at V and 3 bases at J, leaving 8 bases unmatched. Germline V gene lookup returns CDR1 SGHNT and CDR2 YYREEE (reference sequence).

This clone has only a few counts. The J gene is TRBJ1-1, the V gene TRBV11-3; D gene uncertain. This CDR3 has 13 residues. The germline V gene has CDR1 SGHNT and CDR2 YENEEA. Trimming left V 3 bases short and J 1 base short, with 6 bases between. As DNA, the CDR3 is TGTGCCAGCAGCTTTAATCCGAACACTGAAGCTTTCTTT. Translation: CASSFNPNTEAFF.